The text below deals with one TCR beta chain. The CDR3 covers 13 residues. The V gene end was trimmed by 2 bases and the J gene end by 9 bases; junction bases not matched to a gene: 2. The V gene's germline CDR1 is MDHEN and CDR2 SYDVKM. TCRdb's copy holds only in-frame clones and misses some; the assay was immunoSEQ multiplex PCR. This table has roughly 2.2 million clones, about 90% appearing once. The sample originates from a study of shared clonotypes between healthy human individuals. The TCR sequence derives from a man aged 18 to 35 in good health. Some clones in this sample may be carry-over from other donors' samples. What was sequenced was naive CD4+ T cells from PBMCs. Sample subset: CD45RA+ positively selected. This rearrangement joins TRBV28 to TRBJ2-3, with 10 bases aligning to TRBD2. The CDR3 sequence: CASSLLAGVTQYF. In nucleotides, the CDR3 is TGTGCCAGCAGTTTACTAGCGGGAGTCACGCAGTATTTT.